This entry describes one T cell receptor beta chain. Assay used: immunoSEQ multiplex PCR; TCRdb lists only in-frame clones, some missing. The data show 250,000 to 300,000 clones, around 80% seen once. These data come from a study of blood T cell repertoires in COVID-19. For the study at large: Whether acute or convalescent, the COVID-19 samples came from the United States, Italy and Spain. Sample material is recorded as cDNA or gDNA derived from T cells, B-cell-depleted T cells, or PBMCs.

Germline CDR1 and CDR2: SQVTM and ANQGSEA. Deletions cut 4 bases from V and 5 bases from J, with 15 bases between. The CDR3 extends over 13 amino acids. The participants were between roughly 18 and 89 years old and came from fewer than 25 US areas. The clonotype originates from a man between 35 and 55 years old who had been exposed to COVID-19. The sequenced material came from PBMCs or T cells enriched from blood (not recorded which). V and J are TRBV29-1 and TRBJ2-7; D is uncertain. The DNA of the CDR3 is TGCAGCGTTGTGGCCCCGCAGAGGAACGAGCAGTACTTC. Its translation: CSVVAPQRNEQYF.